This passage covers 21 T cell receptor beta chains from one sample sequenced in a study of blood T cell repertoires in COVID-19. Some clones are missing from TCRdb's copy, which holds only in-frame ones; the method was immunoSEQ multiplex PCR. The sample consists of over 15,000 clones, roughly 78% of them appearing once. The sample comprised peripheral blood. The receptor source for this set is a man aged 55 to 69 with active or convalescent COVID-19.

DNA for the CDR3: TGTGCCAGCAACTTACGGCGGGGGGGCGGGGGCACAGATACGCAGTATTTT. Encoded protein: CASNLRRGGGGTDTQYF. This chain uses TRBV28 with TRBJ2-3; 9 positions agree with TRBD2. The germline V gene encodes CDR1 MDHEN and CDR2 SYDVKM. CDR3 length: 17 amino acids. The V segment lost 7 bases and the J segment 1 base; nucleotides outside the gene matches: 12. Filled out from reference TRBV28 and TRBJ2-3, the complete variable domain reads DVKVTQSSRYLVKRTGEKVFLECVQDMDHENMFWYRQDPGLGLRLIYFSYDVKMKEKGDIPEGYSVSREKKERFSLILESASTNQTSMYLCASNLRRGGGGTDTQYFGPGTRLTVL.

The CDR3 loop is CASSDPGLADGDQYF. The CDR3 region has the DNA TGCGCCAGCAGTGACCCGGGACTTGCTGACGGGGACCAGTACTTC. This rearrangement joins TRBV10-2 to TRBJ2-5; a weak D match, TRBD2 (6 bases). CDR3 length: 15 amino acids. Germline assignment: CDR1 WSHSY and CDR2 SAAADI. V shed 3 bases and J shed 10 bases, with 21 bases lying between them.

This sequence joins TRBV11-2 and TRBJ2-3; possibly TRBD1 for D (5 bases). Germline values: CDR1 SGHAT, CDR2 FQNNGV. Trimming left V 5 bases short and J 2 bases short, with 8 bases between. CDR3 size: 13 residues. The CDR3 loop is CASSDSHTDTQYF. The CDR3 DNA sequence: TGTGCCAGCAGCGACAGCCACACAGATACGCAGTATTTT. Looking up the rest from reference TRBV11-2 and TRBJ2-3 gives the full variable domain: EAGVAQSPRYKIIEKRQSVAFWCNPISGHATLYWYQQILGQGPKLLIQFQNNGVVDDSQLPKDRFSAERLKGVDSTLKIQPAKLEDSAVYLCASSDSHTDTQYFGPGTRLTVL.

This clone was detected a few times. V usage is TRBV6-5 and J usage is TRBJ1-5; D might be TRBD1 (6 bases). Germline values: CDR1 MNHEY, CDR2 SVGAGI. Trimming cost V 6 bases and J 2 bases, with 11 bases left between them. The CDR3 contains 14 residues. CDR3 protein: CASSTRGGNQPQHF. DNA of the CDR3: TGTGCCAGCAGCACCAGGGGCGGCAATCAGCCCCAGCATTTT.

This clone showed up just once. The V call is TRBV5-4, the J call TRBJ2-1; 8 bases fit TRBD1. The germline CDR1 and CDR2 sequences are SGHNT and YYREEE (reference sequence). The CDR3 loop spans 16 amino acids. Germline trimming cut 4 bases from V and 2 bases from J; bases unmatched to any gene: 8. This chain's CDR3 is CASSLAWGQAYNEQFF. CDR3 in DNA: TGTGCCAGCAGCCTGGCATGGGGACAGGCCTACAATGAGCAGTTCTTC.

The V gene is TRBV11-2, the J gene TRBJ2-5, with 9 bases identical to TRBD1. V dropped 5 bases and J dropped 4; count of bases not matched to a gene: 5. CDR3 length: 14 residues. Germline V gene data show CDR1 as SGHAT and CDR2 as FQNNGV. The CDR3 nucleotides read TGTGCCAGCAGCATACGACAGGGGGGAGAGACCCAGTACTTC. Its protein is CASSIRQGGETQYF.

The CDR3 coding sequence is TGCGCCAGCGAGAGCGGGCTGAACACCGGGGAGCTGTTTTTT. Its protein product is CASESGLNTGELFF. The chain uses TRBV10-1 and TRBJ2-2; tentatively, D is TRBD2 (6 bases). This CDR3 contains 14 residues. V lost 8 bases to trimming and J lost 1 base, with 11 bases between them. Germline loops: CDR1 WNHNN, CDR2 SYGVQD (reference sequence).

This clone was observed a handful of times. The rearrangement joins TRBV11-2 to TRBJ2-2; maybe TRBD2 (5 bases). The CDR3 spans 15 residues. Germline loops: CDR1 SGHAT, CDR2 FQNNGV. The V end lost 0 bases, the J end lost 4 bases, and 9 bases lay between the germline ends. CDR3 nucleotides: TGTGCCAGCAGCTTAGAGCGGGTTGGCACCGGGGAGCTGTTTTTT. Protein: CASSLERVGTGELFF.

Remarks on this clone: An end of the junction does not agree with germline; a read error may underlie this. This chain links TRBV28 with TRBJ2-7; 14 bases map to TRBD2. The germline V gene encodes CDR1 MDHEN and CDR2 SYDVKM. The CDR3 is 13 amino acids. As DNA, the CDR3 is TGTGCCAGCCTCCTTTCCGGGACTAGCGGGAGCAGCTTC. Residues: CASLLSGTSGSSF.

This chain joins TRBV7-9 and TRBJ1-2; 11 bases map to TRBD1. Germline V lookup: CDR1 SEHNR, CDR2 FQNEAQ (reference sequence). This CDR3 is 13 amino acids long. The V gene end was trimmed by 5 bases and the J gene end by 6 bases; junction bases not matched to a gene: 2. CDR3 residues: CASSRGQGDGYTF. CDR3 sequence (DNA): TGTGCCAGCAGCCGGGGACAGGGGGATGGCTACACCTTC.

This chain's CDR3 is CASSQDMWQGAYEQYF. The CDR3 DNA sequence: TGTGCCAGCAGCCAAGATATGTGGCAGGGGGCCTACGAGCAGTACTTC. The chain employs TRBV14 and TRBJ2-7; TRBD1 matches 7 bases. CDR3 length equals 16 residues. Germline trimming cut 0 bases from V and 2 bases from J; bases unmatched to any gene: 7. Germline values: CDR1 SGHDN, CDR2 FVKESK. The whole variable domain, filled in from reference TRBV14 and TRBJ2-7, reads EAGVTQFPSHSVIEKGQTVTLRCDPISGHDNLYWYRRVMGKEIKFLLHFVKESKQDESGMPNNRFLAERTGGTYSTLKVQPAELEDSGVYFCASSQDMWQGAYEQYFGPGTRLTVT.

This sequence joins TRBV7-6 and TRBJ2-7, with D perhaps TRBD1 (6 bases). CDR3 length: 17 amino acids. Trimming removed 1 base at V and 1 base at J, with 17 bases between. CDR1 SGHVS and CDR2 FNYEAQ come from the germline V gene. As DNA, the CDR3 is TGTGCCAGCAGCTTAGGTCGAGGGGGAGTTTCGTCCTACGAGCAGTACTTC. Encoded protein: CASSLGRGGVSSYEQYF.

This chain links TRBV2 with TRBJ1-6; a possible D gene is TRBD1 (5 bases). Germline V CDR1 and CDR2: SNHLY, FYNNEI. This CDR3 region has 14 residues. The V gene lost 8 bases and the J gene lost 10 bases, with 18 bases spanning the gap. CDR3 amino acids: CASRDRIGESPLHF. Written as DNA, the CDR3 is TGTGCCAGCCGAGACAGAATAGGGGAATCACCCCTCCACTTT.

The chain is built from TRBV4-1 and TRBJ2-2; possible D gene TRBD1, 5 bases. Trimming shortened V by 1 base and J by 2 bases, and 8 bases separated the two germline ends. Germline CDR1 reads MGHRA; CDR2 reads YSYEKL. The CDR3 is made up of 15 amino acids. CDR3 sequence (DNA): TGCGCCAGCAGCCAAGTGGGGCTTAACACCGGGGAGCTGTTTTTT. Translated: CASSQVGLNTGELFF.

The chain uses TRBV11-2 and TRBJ2-1; 7 bases line up with TRBD2. The CDR3 totals 15 residues. After removal of 1 base from V and 8 bases from J, the junction contained 8 bases not matched to a gene. Germline V lookup: CDR1 SGHAT, CDR2 FQNNGV. The CDR3 is CASSLGTSLNYEQFF. The CDR3 DNA sequence: TGTGCCAGCAGCTTAGGGACTAGTCTGAATTATGAGCAGTTCTTC.

This chain joins TRBV9 and TRBJ1-2, with no clear D. V lost 3 bases and J lost 7, with 10 bases in between. Germline V gene data show CDR1 as SGDLS and CDR2 as YYNGEE. This CDR3 contains 12 residues. The CDR3 sequence: CASSATPSGYTF. In nucleotides, the CDR3 is TGTGCCAGCAGCGCAACCCCGAGTGGCTACACCTTC.

The chain recombines TRBV6-2 or TRBV6-3 with TRBJ2-1, with TRBD2 as a possible D gene (6 bases). Trimming removed 4 bases at V and 7 bases at J, with 17 bases between. The CDR3 sequence is 15 residues long. Germline V CDR1 and CDR2: MNHEY, SVGEGT. The CDR3, as DNA: TGTGCCAGCAGTTTCGGAGGGAGTTTTAGGAATGAGCAGTTCTTC. Translation: CASSFGGSFRNEQFF.

The chain combines TRBV19 with TRBJ1-3; 11 bases are a match to TRBD1. This CDR3 contains 16 residues. Germline lookup yields CDR1 LNHDA and CDR2 SQIVND (reference sequence). V lost 6 bases, J lost 4 bases, and 8 bases stayed unmatched. CDR3 sequence (DNA): TGTGCCAGTAGACCCGGACAGGGGGCATCAGGAAACACCATATATTTT. This gives the protein CASRPGQGASGNTIYF.

J is TRBJ1-1 and V is TRBV11-2, with no clear D. Germline V gene lookup returns CDR1 SGHAT and CDR2 FQNNGV. This CDR3 has 15 residues. Between the trimmed V and J ends, which lost 0 bases and 4 bases, there was a span of 12 bases. The CDR3 loop is CASSLEIGVSTEAFF. In DNA form, the CDR3 reads TGTGCCAGCAGCTTAGAGATCGGTGTATCCACTGAAGCTTTCTTT.

This clone was found a few times. The chain has TRBV1 and TRBJ2-1; no DNA check was done on the table's D call, TRBD2. TRBV1 is listed as a pseudogene. The CDR3 has 13 amino acids. The CDR3 protein is CTSSQDLVNEQFF. As DNA, the CDR3 is TGCACCAGCAGCCAAGATTTAGTCAATGAGCAGTTCTTC.

The V call is TRBV29-1, the J call TRBJ1-2; TRBD1 aligns across 7 bases. Looked up from germline, CDR1 is SQVTM and CDR2 is ANQGSEA. The CDR3 covers 14 residues. V was pared by 4 bases and J by 1 base, with 6 bases of the junction left unmatched. The CDR3 spells CSVVRGQLNYGYTF. The CDR3 bases are TGCAGCGTTGTGAGGGGGCAACTTAACTATGGCTACACCTTC.